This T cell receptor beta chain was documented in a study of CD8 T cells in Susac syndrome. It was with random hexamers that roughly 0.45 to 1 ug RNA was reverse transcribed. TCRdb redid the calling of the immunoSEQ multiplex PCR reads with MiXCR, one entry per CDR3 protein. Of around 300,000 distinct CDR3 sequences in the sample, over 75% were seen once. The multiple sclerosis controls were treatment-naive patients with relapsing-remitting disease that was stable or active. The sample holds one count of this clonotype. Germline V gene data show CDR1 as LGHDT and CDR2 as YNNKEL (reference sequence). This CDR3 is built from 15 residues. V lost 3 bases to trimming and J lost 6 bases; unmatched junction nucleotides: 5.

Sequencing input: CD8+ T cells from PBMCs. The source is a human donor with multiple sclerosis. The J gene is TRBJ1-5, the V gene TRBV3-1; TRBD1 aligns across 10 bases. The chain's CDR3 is CASSQTGGLGQPQHF. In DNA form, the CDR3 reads TGTGCCAGCAGCCAGACAGGGGGCCTCGGTCAGCCCCAGCATTTT.